This TCR beta chain originates from a study of T cells of healthy individuals. This clonotype was counted at least ten times. The V end lost 2 bases, the J end lost 0 bases, and 8 bases lay between the germline ends. The CDR3 contains 14 residues. CDR1 is SGHVS, CDR2 FQNEAQ, per germline. TCRdb independently ran MiXCR on the 5' RACE reads; one entry per CDR3 protein. The profile covers fewer than 75,000 distinct CDR3 sequences, with 15% to 20% appearing a single time and about 4.7% taken by the ten largest. This TCR derives from a human donor in good health. The chain is built from TRBV7-8 and TRBJ2-7, with D uncertain. The CDR3 protein is CASSLFANSYEQYF. As DNA, the CDR3 is TGTGCCAGCAGCTTATTTGCGAACTCCTACGAGCAGTACTTC.